These 15 T cell receptor beta chains were all obtained from the same sample, sequenced in a study of T cells after yellow fever vaccination. From the 5' RACE reads, TCRdb called clonotypes with MiXCR, one entry per CDR3 protein. This table has under 200,000 distinct CDR3 sequences, more than 5.5% appearing once. Sequenced here: CD4+ T cells sorted from PBMCs, sampled about 5 days after the first yellow fever vaccination. The receptors derive from a man aged 18 to 29 who received the YFV17D yellow fever vaccine.

This clonotype was counted ten times or more. The genes are TRBV7-2 and TRBJ2-1; D is undetermined. Germline V lookup: CDR1 SGHTA, CDR2 FQGNSA. The CDR3 has 16 amino acids. V gave up 2 bases and J gave up 4 bases, with 15 bases separating them. CDR3: CASSLNQPIGYNEQFF. The DNA for the CDR3 is TGTGCCAGCAGCTTAAATCAGCCGATCGGATACAATGAGCAGTTCTTC.

This clonotype came up many times. The chain links TRBV9 to TRBJ1-2, with 8 bases identical to TRBD1. The CDR3 consists of 14 residues. After removal of 2 bases from V and 4 bases from J, the junction contained 4 bases not matched to a gene. Germline-derived CDR1 and CDR2 are SGDLS and YYNGEE. CDR3: CASSVGDRSYGYTF. CDR3 in DNA: TGTGCCAGCAGCGTGGGGGACAGGTCCTATGGCTACACCTTC.

There are many counts of this clonotype. The chain is built from TRBV6-1 and TRBJ2-5; TRBD2 matches at 7 bases. Trimming took 5 bases from V and 4 from J; bases not matched to a gene: 7. The CDR3 loop spans 14 amino acids. The V gene's germline CDR1 is MNHNS and CDR2 SASEGT. The CDR3 bases are TGTGCCAGCAGTCTCTTAGCGGGTTTAGAGACCCAGTACTTC. This codes for CASSLLAGLETQYF.

This chain joins TRBV9 and TRBJ2-3; either TRBD1 or TRBD2 may fit D (5 bases each). V lost 0 bases, J lost 2 bases, and 10 bases lay in between. Germline V gene sequence: CDR1 SGDLS, CDR2 YYNGEE. The CDR3 runs 15 residues. The CDR3 DNA follows: TGTGCCAGCAGCGTAGGAGGGGCGGTCACAGATACGCAGTATTTT. Translation gives CASSVGGAVTDTQYF.

The chain employs TRBV14 and TRBJ2-1; either TRBD1 or TRBD2 may supply D (5 bases each). Germline V gives CDR1 SGHDN, CDR2 FVKESK. The CDR3 runs 16 residues. Trimming cost V 1 base and J 0 bases, with 10 bases left between them. The CDR3 is CASSQVWGSSYNEQFF. DNA of the CDR3: TGTGCCAGCAGCCAAGTTTGGGGGAGCTCCTACAATGAGCAGTTCTTC.

The genes are TRBV20-1 and TRBJ2-4; possible D gene TRBD2, 6 bases. Germline V gene sequence: CDR1 DFQATT, CDR2 SNEGSKA (reference sequence). This CDR3 region has 16 residues. V was trimmed by 6 bases and J by 0 bases, leaving 18 bases between them. The DNA of the CDR3 is TGCAGTGCCCCCGTACCGGGGGTACTAGCCAAAAACATTCAGTACTTC. Translation gives CSAPVPGVLAKNIQYF.

In this sample, this clonotype turned up a few times. The rearrangement uses TRBV5-1 and TRBJ2-2; the D is unclear. V was cut by 4 bases and J by 4 bases, with 11 bases left in between. The CDR3 is made up of 14 amino acids. CDR1 and CDR2 from the germline V gene are SGHRS and YFSETQ. This chain's CDR3 is CASSDTRSTGELFF. The CDR3 coding sequence is TGCGCCAGCAGCGATACAAGATCCACCGGGGAGCTGTTTTTT.

This clonotype was seen ten or more times. The chain joins TRBV3-1 to TRBJ1-6; tentative D call: TRBD1 (5 bases). CDR1 is LGHDT and CDR2 is YNNKEL in the germline V gene (reference sequence). Trimming removed 7 bases at V and 10 bases at J, with 14 bases between. The CDR3 length is 13 residues. CDR3 in DNA: TGTGCCAGCACCATAACAGCAGGGTCACCCCTCCACTTT. This encodes CASTITAGSPLHF.

The chain uses TRBV15 and TRBJ1-5, with unresolved D. Germline V gene data show CDR1 as LNHNV and CDR2 as YYDKDF (reference sequence). The CDR3 has 13 amino acids. Trimming left V 0 bases short and J 7 bases short, with 7 bases between. CDR3 sequence: CATSRDSEQPQHF. Here the CDR3 DNA reads TGTGCCACCAGCAGAGATTCGGAACAGCCCCAGCATTTT.

At least ten counts were recorded for this clonotype. Mismatch with germline at one junction end may stem from a read error. DNA of the CDR3: TGTGCCAGCAGCTTGGGAGAATATGGCAGATTGTTT. Translated: CASSLGEYGRLF. The rearrangement uses TRBV5-6 and TRBJ2-3; no reliable D call. The germline CDR1 and CDR2 sequences are SGHDT and YYEEEE. The CDR3 sequence is 12 residues long.

The rearrangement joins TRBV15 to TRBJ2-7; D not resolved. V was clipped by 5 bases and J by 7 bases, with 9 bases between them. The CDR3 has 11 amino acids. Per germline, CDR1 LNHNV and CDR2 YYDKDF (reference sequence). CDR3 DNA: TGTGCCACCAGCGGCTTTGGGGAGCAGTACTTC. Translating gives CATSGFGEQYF.

The chain combines TRBV11-2 with TRBJ2-5, with TRBD1 identical over 8 bases. CDR1 and CDR2 (germline): SGHAT, FQNNGV. This CDR3 comprises 20 residues. With 5 bases clipped from V and 5 bases from J, the junction kept 25 bases outside the gene matches. CDR3 nucleotide sequence: TGTGCCAGCAGCCTACGGGGACAGACAGGGGAAGGGCTTCGATCCGAGACCCAGTACTTC. Protein product: CASSLRGQTGEGLRSETQYF.

This clonotype showed up many times. The rearrangement joins TRBV3-1 to TRBJ2-3; perhaps TRBD1 as D (5 bases). CDR1 and CDR2 (germline): LGHDT, YNNKEL (reference sequence). The length of the CDR3 is 14 residues. V lost 6 bases to trimming and J lost 0 bases, with 10 bases between them. The CDR3 is CASRLTASTDTQYF. The CDR3 region has the DNA TGTGCCAGCAGGCTGACAGCTAGCACAGATACGCAGTATTTT.

This clonotype has a count of ten or more. The V gene is TRBV5-6, the J gene TRBJ2-1, with D maybe TRBD2 (5 bases). The V gene lost 2 bases and the J gene lost 5 bases, with 14 bases spanning the gap. The CDR3 spans 15 residues. From germline, CDR1 is SGHDT and CDR2 YYEEEE. The CDR3 reads CASSFLGADHNEQFF. The CDR3, as DNA: TGTGCCAGCAGCTTTTTGGGAGCCGACCACAATGAGCAGTTCTTC.

This clonotype appeared a few times. The V gene is TRBV7-2, the J gene TRBJ1-1, with TRBD1 matching 11 bases. The CDR3 runs 15 residues. The trim removed 1 base at V and 5 bases at J, leaving 3 bases unmatched. Germline assignment: CDR1 SGHTA and CDR2 FQGNSA. The CDR3 loop reads CASSLEGQGGTEAFF. CDR3 nucleotide sequence: TGTGCCAGCAGCTTAGAGGGACAGGGGGGGACTGAAGCTTTCTTT.